This TCR beta chain was sequenced in a study of cytomegalovirus exposure and HLA in healthy donors. Study-level information: Genotyping showed roughly 76% of roughly 400 donors falling in the Caucasian-associated ancestry cluster. Study-wide findings and caveats: Sequencing probably produced one cluster of sequence variants that were highly shared. In a later analysis, at a false discovery rate of 0.05, some 17,000 TCR beta sequences were associated with HLA alleles.

As concerns this clone: Its target is unknown.

Primers included in the PCR were 60 Vbeta and 13 Jbeta primers. The table came from immunoSEQ multiplex PCR; TCRdb's copy has only in-frame clones and leaves some out. The sample has 75,000 to 95,000 clones, almost 85% seen once. The origin of this receptor is a woman between 18 and 30 years old in good health and CMV-seropositive. The sequencing sample was made of PBMCs.

CDR3 loop: CATSRGSGEETQYF. CDR3 DNA sequence: TGTGCCACCAGCAGAGGGAGTGGTGAGGAGACCCAGTACTTC. The rearrangement joins TRBV15 to TRBJ2-5; D ambiguous. V lost 1 base and J lost 5, with 11 bases in between. The CDR3 runs 14 residues. Germline V gene data show CDR1 as LNHNV and CDR2 as YYDKDF (reference sequence). The full variable domain, in which reference TRBV15 and TRBJ2-5 provide the parts outside the CDR3, is DAMVIQNPRYQVTQFGKPVTLSCSQTLNHNVMYWYQQKSSQAPKLLFHYYDKDFNNEADTPDNFQSRRPNTSFCFLDIRSPGLGDTAMYLCATSRGSGEETQYFGPGTRLLVL.